Given below is one TCR beta chain in context. In germline, CDR1 is MNHNS, CDR2 SASEGT. This CDR3 region has 19 residues. After removal of 5 bases from V and 6 bases from J, the junction contained 20 bases not matched to a gene. The sample originates from a study of Graves' ophthalmopathy and Graves' hyperthyroidism. Scientists amplified the TCR beta CDR3 regions from RNA transcripts. Second-round multiplex PCR followed a first-round RT-PCR using HTBI primers. TCRdb re-called the multiplex PCR reads through MiXCR, storing one row per CDR3 protein. The repertoire holds some 250,000 distinct CDR3 sequences, with less than 55% as singletons.

The chain links TRBV6-1 to TRBJ1-4; 8 nucleotides align to TRBD1. This TCR came from an adult man with Graves' ophthalmopathy. The sample was peripheral blood. As DNA, the CDR3 is TGTGCCAGCAGTTACGTTCCCGGGACAGGACGCCAACCTTATGAAAAACTGTTTTTT. Protein product: CASSYVPGTGRQPYEKLFF.